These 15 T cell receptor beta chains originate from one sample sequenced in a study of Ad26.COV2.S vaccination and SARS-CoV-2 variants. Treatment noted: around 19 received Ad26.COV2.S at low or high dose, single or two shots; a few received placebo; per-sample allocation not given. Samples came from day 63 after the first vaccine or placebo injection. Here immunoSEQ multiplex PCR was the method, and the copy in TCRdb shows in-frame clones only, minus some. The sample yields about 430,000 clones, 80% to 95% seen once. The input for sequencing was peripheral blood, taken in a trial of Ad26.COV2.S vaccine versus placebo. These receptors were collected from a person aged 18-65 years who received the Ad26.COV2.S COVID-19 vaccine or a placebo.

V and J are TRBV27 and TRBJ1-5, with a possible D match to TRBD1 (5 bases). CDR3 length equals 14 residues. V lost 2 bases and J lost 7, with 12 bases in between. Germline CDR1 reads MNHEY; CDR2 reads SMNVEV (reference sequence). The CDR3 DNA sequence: TGTGCCAGCAGTTTACAAGGGGTAGGGCAGCCCCAGCATTTT. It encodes CASSLQGVGQPQHF.

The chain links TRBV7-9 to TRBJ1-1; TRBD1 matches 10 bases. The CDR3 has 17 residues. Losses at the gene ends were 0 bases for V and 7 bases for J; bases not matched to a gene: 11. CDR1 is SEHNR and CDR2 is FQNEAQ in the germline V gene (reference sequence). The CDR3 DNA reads TGTGCCAGCAGCTTAGCGCGCGGGACAGGGGTAAGCGGTGAAGCTTTCTTT. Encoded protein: CASSLARGTGVSGEAFF. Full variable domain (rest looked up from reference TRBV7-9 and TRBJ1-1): DTGVSQNPRHKITKRGQNVTFRCDPISEHNRLYWYRQTLGQGPEFLTYFQNEAQLEKSRLLSDRFSAERPKGSFSTLEIQRTEQGDSAMYLCASSLARGTGVSGEAFFGQGTRLTVV.

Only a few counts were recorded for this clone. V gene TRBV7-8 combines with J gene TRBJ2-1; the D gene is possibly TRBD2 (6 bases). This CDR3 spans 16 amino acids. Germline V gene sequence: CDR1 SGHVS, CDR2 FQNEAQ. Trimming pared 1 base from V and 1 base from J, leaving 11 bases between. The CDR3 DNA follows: TGTGCCAGCAGCTTAGGAGGGGACTGGTCCTACAATGAGCAGTTCTTC. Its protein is CASSLGGDWSYNEQFF.

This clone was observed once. DNA for the CDR3: TGTGCCAGCAGTTTCGGACAGGCCAATGAGCAGTTCTTC. It is translated as CASSFGQANEQFF. The chain has TRBV28 and TRBJ2-1, with 7 nucleotides matching TRBD1. CDR1 and CDR2 (germline): MDHEN, SYDVKM. V shed 3 bases and J 6 bases; nucleotides not matched to a gene: 2. The CDR3 is 13 residues long.

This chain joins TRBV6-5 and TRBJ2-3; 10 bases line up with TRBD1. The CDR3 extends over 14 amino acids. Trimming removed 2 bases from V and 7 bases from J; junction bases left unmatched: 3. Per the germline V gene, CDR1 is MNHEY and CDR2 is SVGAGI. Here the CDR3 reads CASSYGGQGNTQYF. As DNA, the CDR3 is TGTGCCAGCAGTTACGGGGGACAGGGGAATACGCAGTATTTT.

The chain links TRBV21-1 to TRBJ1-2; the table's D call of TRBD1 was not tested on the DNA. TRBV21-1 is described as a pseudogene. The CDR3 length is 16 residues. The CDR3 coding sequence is TGTGCCAGCAGCAACGGACAGGAAGTTCCTAACTATGGCTACACCTTC. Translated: CASSNGQEVPNYGYTF.

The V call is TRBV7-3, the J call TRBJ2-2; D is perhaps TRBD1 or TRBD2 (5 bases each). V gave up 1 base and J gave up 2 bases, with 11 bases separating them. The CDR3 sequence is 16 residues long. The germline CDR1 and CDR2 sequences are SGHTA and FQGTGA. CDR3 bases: TGTGCCAGCAGCTTAATCGGGGCTTTCAACACCGGGGAGCTGTTTTTT. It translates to CASSLIGAFNTGELFF. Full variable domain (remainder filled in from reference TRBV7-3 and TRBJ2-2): GAGVSQTPSNKVTEKGKYVELRCDPISGHTALYWYRQSLGQGPEFLIYFQGTGAADDSGLPNDRFFAVRPEGSVSTLKIQRTERGDSAVYLCASSLIGAFNTGELFFGEGSRLTVL.

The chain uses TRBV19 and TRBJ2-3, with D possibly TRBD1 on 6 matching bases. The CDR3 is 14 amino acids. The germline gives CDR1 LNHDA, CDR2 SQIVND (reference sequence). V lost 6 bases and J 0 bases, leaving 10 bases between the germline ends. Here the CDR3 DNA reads TGTGCCAGTAGAAGGACAGATAGCACAGATACGCAGTATTTT. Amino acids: CASRRTDSTDTQYF.

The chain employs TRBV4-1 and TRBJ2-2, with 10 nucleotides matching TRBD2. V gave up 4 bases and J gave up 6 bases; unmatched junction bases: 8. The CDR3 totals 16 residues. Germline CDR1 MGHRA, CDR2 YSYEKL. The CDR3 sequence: CASSPLAGDPAGELFF. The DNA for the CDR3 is TGCGCCAGCAGCCCCCTAGCGGGAGACCCCGCCGGGGAGCTGTTTTTT.

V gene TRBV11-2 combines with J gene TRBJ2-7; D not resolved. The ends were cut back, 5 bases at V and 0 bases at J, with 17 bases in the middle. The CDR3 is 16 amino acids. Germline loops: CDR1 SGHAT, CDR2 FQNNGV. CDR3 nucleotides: TGTGCCAGCAGCCGGTTTGGAGAGAAATACTCCTACGAGCAGTACTTC. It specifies CASSRFGEKYSYEQYF.

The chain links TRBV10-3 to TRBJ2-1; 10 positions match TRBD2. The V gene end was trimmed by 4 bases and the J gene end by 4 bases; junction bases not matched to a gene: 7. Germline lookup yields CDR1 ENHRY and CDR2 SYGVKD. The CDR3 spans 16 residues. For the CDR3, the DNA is TGTGCCATCAGTGGACTTGGACTAGCGGTTTACAATGAGCAGTTCTTC. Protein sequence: CAISGLGLAVYNEQFF.

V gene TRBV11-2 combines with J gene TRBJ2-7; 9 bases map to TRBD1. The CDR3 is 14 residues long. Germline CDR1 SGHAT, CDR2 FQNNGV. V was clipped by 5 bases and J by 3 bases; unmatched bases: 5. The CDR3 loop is CASSPGTGYYEQYF. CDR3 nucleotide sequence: TGTGCCAGCAGCCCAGGGACAGGGTACTACGAGCAGTACTTC.

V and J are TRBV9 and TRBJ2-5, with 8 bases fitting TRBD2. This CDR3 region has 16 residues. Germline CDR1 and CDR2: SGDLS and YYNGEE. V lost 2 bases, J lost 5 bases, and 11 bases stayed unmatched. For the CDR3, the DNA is TGTGCCAGCAGCGTCGGGGTAGCGGGATTGGTGGAGACCCAGTACTTC. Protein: CASSVGVAGLVETQYF.

The DNA of the CDR3 is TGTGCCAGCAGCAAACTGTGTAGGGGGGACACTGAAGCTTTCTTT. Translated, it gives CASSKLCRGDTEAFF. The chain is built from TRBV21-1 and TRBJ1-1. TRBV21-1 is described as a pseudogene. The CDR3 length is 15 residues.

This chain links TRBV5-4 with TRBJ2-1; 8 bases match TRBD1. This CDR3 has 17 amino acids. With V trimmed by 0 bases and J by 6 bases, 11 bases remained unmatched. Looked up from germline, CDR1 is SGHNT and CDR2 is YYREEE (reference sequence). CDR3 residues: CASSLDFPRTGFNEQFF. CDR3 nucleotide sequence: TGTGCCAGCAGCTTGGATTTCCCCAGGACAGGGTTCAATGAGCAGTTCTTC.